The present TCR beta chain was sequenced within a study of blood T cell repertoires in COVID-19. As for the study in general: Material from acute and convalescent COVID-19 was sourced from the United States, Italy and Spain. Sample material is recorded as cDNA or gDNA derived from T cells, B-cell-depleted T cells, or PBMCs.

Clones were read by immunoSEQ multiplex PCR, and TCRdb kept only the in-frame ones, dropping some. The sample gives tens of thousands of clones, around 72% of which show up once; 43% is in the top ten. Trimming shortened V by 3 bases and J by 7 bases, and 10 bases separated the two germline ends. CDR1 SEHNR and CDR2 FQNEAQ come from the germline V gene (reference sequence). The CDR3 is 14 residues long. J is TRBJ1-6 and V is TRBV7-9, with D possibly TRBD1 on 5 matching bases. Sequencing was carried out using peripheral blood. The TCR originated in a woman older than 75 with acute or convalescent COVID-19. Here the CDR3 DNA reads TGTGCCAGCAGCTTCGGGGGTAGAAATTCACCCCTCCACTTT. Amino acid sequence: CASSFGGRNSPLHF.